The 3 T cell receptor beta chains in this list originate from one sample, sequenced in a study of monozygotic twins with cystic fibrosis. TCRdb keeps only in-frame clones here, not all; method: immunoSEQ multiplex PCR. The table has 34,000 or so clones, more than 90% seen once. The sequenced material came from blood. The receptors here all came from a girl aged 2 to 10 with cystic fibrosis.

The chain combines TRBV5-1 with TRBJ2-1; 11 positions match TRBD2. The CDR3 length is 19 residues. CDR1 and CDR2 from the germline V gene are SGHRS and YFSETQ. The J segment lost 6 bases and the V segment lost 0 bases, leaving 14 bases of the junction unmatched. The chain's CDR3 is CASSLGLAGGVSIGNEQFF. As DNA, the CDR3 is TGCGCCAGCAGCTTGGGGTTAGCGGGAGGGGTATCGATCGGCAATGAGCAGTTCTTC.

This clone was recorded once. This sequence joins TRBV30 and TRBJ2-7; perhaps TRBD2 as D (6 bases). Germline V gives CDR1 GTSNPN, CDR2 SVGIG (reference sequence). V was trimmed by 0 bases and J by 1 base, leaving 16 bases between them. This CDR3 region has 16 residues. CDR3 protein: CAWSVRRGGRSYEQYF. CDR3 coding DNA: TGTGCCTGGAGTGTACGCCGTGGGGGGAGGTCCTACGAGCAGTACTTC.

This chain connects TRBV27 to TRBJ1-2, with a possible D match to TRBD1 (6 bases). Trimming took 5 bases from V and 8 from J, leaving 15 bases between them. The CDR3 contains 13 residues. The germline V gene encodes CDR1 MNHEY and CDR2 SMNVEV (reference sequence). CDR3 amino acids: CASSKGEGGGYTF. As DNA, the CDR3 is TGTGCCAGCAGTAAAGGGGAGGGGGGAGGCTACACCTTC.